This TCR beta chain was identified in a study of T cells after yellow fever vaccination. General study points: It was a weaker secondary response, yet one that peaked faster, at day 5 versus 15. Post-booster reappearance was seen for most primary-vaccination clones (96% CD4, around 90% CD8).

Synthesis of TCR cDNA relied on 5'RACE template switching, which attached a universal primer site and UMIs. TCRdb called the 5' RACE reads again in MiXCR, with one record for every CDR3 protein. Among about 130,000 distinct CDR3 sequences, about 8.4% were seen once, and the ten largest hold around 40%. Details on this clonotype: Antigen specificity is unknown.

The CDR3 contains 11 residues. V lost 6 bases and J 14 bases, leaving 14 bases between the germline ends. Per germline, CDR1 MNHEY and CDR2 SVGAGI. The clonotype originates from a man aged 18 to 29 who received the YFV17D yellow fever vaccine. The sequenced sample was CD8+ T cells sorted from PBMCs, obtained on the day of the yellow fever booster vaccination. The genes are TRBV6-5 and TRBJ2-1; D unclear. Here the CDR3 reads CASRRGPLEFF. DNA for the CDR3: TGTGCCAGCAGACGTGGTCCTTTGGAGTTCTTC.